A single TCR beta chain is shown here with its context. The antigen is not known. The sample originates from a study of cytomegalovirus exposure and HLA in healthy donors. Germline V gene sequence: CDR1 SGHTA, CDR2 FQGNSA. The CDR3 has 14 residues. The ends lost 3 bases at V and 8 bases at J; junction bases unmatched: 7. The donors were in the approximately 120-subject validation cohort; that cohort was separate from the approximately 730-subject first cohort. General observations from the study: Most TCR sequences were rare, but some public TCRs occurred in many donors. The authors confirmed in vitro that three CMV-associated chains were specific for CMV antigens. Cytomegalovirus association was listed for approximately 160 TCR beta chains.

Sequencing was performed with immunoSEQ multiplex PCR; in TCRdb, only in-frame clones are kept and a portion is missing. The sample carries 95,000 to 150,000 clones, around 86% recorded once. This clonotype was obtained from a woman under 30 in good health and CMV-seronegative. Sequencing was done on a sample of PBMCs. V is TRBV7-2 and J is TRBJ2-1; 7 bases agree with TRBD2. The CDR3 DNA sequence: TGTGCCAGCAGCTTGGACACCGCGGGAGATGAGCAGTTCTTC. This translates into CASSLDTAGDEQFF.